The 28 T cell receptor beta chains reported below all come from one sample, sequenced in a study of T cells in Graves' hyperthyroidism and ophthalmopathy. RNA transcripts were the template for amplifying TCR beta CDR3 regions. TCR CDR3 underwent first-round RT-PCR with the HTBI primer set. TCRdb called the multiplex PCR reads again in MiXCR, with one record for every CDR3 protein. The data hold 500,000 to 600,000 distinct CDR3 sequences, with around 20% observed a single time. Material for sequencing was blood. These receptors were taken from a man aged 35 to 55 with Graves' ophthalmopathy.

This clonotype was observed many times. The CDR3 loop reads CASRAGQAGETQYF. The DNA of the CDR3 is TGTGCCAGCAGGGCGGGACAGGCAGGAGAGACCCAGTACTTC. The chain has TRBV6-2 or TRBV6-3 and TRBJ2-5; 8 positions match TRBD1. This CDR3 is built from 14 residues. Trimming at V came to 6 bases and at J to 4 bases, leaving 7 bases not matched to a gene. Per the germline V gene, CDR1 is MNHEY and CDR2 is SVGEGT.

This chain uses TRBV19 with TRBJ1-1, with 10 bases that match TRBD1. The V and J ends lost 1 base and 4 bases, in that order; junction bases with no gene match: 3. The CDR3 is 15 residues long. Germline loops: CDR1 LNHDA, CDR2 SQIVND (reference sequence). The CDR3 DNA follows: TGTGCCAGTAGTATAGCTTGGACAGGGGGCACTGAAGCTTTCTTT. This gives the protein CASSIAWTGGTEAFF.

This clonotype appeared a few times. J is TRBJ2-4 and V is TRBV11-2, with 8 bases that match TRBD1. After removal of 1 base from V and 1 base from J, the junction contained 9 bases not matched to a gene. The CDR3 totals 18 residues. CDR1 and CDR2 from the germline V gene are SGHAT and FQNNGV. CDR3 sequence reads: CASSLGRGRGLAKNIQYF. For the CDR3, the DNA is TGTGCCAGCAGCTTAGGTCGAGGCAGGGGGCTTGCCAAAAACATTCAGTACTTC.

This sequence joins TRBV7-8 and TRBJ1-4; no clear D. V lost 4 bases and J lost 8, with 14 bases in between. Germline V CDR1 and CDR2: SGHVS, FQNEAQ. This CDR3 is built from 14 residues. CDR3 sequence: CASSSRHKPEKLFF. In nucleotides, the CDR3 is TGTGCCAGCAGCTCCCGACACAAACCGGAAAAACTGTTTTTT.

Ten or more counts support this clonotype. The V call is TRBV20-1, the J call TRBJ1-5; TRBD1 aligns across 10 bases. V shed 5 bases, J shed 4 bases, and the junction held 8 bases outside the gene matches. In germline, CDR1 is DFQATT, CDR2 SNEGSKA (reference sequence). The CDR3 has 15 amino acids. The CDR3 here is CSAHRGQGENQPQHF. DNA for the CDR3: TGCAGTGCTCACCGAGGACAGGGGGAGAATCAGCCCCAGCATTTT.

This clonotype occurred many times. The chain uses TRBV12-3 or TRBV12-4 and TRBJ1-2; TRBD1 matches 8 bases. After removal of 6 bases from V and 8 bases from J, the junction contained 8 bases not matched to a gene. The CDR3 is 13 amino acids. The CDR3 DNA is TGTGCCAGCAGCCGTGGACAGGGAGAAGGCTACACCTTC. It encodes CASSRGQGEGYTF.

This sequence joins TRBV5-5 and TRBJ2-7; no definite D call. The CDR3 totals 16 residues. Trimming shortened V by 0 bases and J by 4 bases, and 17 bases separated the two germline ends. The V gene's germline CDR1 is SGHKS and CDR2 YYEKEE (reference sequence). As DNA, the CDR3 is TGTGCCAGCAGCTTGGCTTCGGTTTCCTCCAGATACGAGCAGTACTTC. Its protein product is CASSLASVSSRYEQYF.

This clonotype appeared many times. The CDR3 nucleotides are TGCGCCAGCAGCTTAGAAAACAATGAGCAGTTCTTC. Translation: CASSLENNEQFF. The V gene is TRBV5-1, the J gene TRBJ2-1; D is undetermined. This CDR3 has 12 amino acids. The V end was cut by 2 bases, the J end by 5 bases, with 5 bases between. CDR1 SGHRS and CDR2 YFSETQ come from the germline V gene.

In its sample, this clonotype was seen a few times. CDR3 residues: CASSEALGVNQPQHF. The DNA for the CDR3 is TGTGCCAGCAGTGAAGCGCTTGGGGTAAATCAGCCCCAGCATTTT. V gene TRBV2 combines with J gene TRBJ1-5; D is ambiguous. The V end lost 0 bases, the J end lost 4 bases, and 10 bases lay between the germline ends. Germline V lookup: CDR1 SNHLY, CDR2 FYNNEI. The CDR3 has 15 amino acids.

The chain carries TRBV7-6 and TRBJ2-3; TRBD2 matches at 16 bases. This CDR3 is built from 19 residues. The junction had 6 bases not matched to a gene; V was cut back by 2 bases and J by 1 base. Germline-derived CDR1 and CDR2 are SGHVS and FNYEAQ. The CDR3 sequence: CASSLTGTSGRAGTDTQYF. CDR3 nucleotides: TGTGCCAGCAGCTTAACCGGGACTAGCGGGAGGGCCGGCACAGATACGCAGTATTTT.

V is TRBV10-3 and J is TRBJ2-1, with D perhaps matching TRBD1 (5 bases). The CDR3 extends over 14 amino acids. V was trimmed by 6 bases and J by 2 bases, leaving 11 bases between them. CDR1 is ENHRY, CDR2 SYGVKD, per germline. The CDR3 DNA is TGTGCCATCAGAGACAGCACTACCTACAATGAGCAGTTCTTC. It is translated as CAIRDSTTYNEQFF.

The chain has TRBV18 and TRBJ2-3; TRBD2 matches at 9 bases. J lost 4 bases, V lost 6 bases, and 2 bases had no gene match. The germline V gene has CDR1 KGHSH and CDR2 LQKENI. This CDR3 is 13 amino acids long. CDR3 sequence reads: CASSASGADTQYF. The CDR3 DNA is TGTGCCAGCTCCGCTAGCGGGGCAGATACGCAGTATTTT.

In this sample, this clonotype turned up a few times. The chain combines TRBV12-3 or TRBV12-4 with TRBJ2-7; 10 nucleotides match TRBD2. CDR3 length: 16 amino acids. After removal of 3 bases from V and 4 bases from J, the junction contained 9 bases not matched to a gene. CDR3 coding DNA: TGTGCCAGCAGTTTTTACGGAGCGGGGGGGCGGTACGAGCAGTACTTC. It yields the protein CASSFYGAGGRYEQYF.

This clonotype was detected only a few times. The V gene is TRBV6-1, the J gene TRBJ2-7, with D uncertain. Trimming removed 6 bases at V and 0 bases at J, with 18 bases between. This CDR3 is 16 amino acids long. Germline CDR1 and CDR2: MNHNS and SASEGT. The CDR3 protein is CASRMAVVGASYEQYF. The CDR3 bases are TGTGCCAGCAGGATGGCCGTTGTGGGCGCCTCCTACGAGCAGTACTTC.

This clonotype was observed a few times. The CDR3 sequence is CASSLVSSGRHEQYF. The CDR3 DNA follows: TGTGCCAGCAGCTTAGTTTCTAGCGGGAGGCACGAGCAGTACTTC. J is TRBJ2-7 and V is TRBV7-9; 11 bases are shared with TRBD2. This CDR3 is 15 amino acids long. Trimming cost V 1 base and J 5 bases; bases outside gene matches: 4. CDR1 SEHNR and CDR2 FQNEAQ come from the germline V gene (reference sequence).

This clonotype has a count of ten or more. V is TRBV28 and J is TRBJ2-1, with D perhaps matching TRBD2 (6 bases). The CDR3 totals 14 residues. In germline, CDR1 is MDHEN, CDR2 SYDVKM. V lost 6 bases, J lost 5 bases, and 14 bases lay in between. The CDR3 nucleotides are TGTGCCAGCAGGCAGGGACTTTCCCACAATGAGCAGTTCTTC. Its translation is CASRQGLSHNEQFF.

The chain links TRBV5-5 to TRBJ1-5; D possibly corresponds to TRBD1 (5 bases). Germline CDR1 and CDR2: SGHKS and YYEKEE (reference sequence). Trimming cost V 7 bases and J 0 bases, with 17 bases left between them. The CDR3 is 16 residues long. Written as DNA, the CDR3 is TGTGCCAGCCACGGGGCGGATTCCTATAGCAATCAGCCCCAGCATTTT. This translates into CASHGADSYSNQPQHF. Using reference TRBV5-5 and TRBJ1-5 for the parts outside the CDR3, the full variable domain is DAGVTQSPTHLIKTRGQQVTLRCSPISGHKSVSWYQQVLGQGPQFIFQYYEKEERGRGNFPDRFSARQFPNYSSELNVNALLLGDSALYLCASHGADSYSNQPQHFGDGTRLSIL.

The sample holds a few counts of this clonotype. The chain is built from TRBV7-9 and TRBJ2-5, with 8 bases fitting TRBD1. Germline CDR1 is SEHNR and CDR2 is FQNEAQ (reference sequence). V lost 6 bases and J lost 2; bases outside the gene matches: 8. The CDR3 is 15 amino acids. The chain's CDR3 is CASRTGQATQETQYF. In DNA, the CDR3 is TGTGCCAGCAGGACGGGACAGGCTACTCAAGAGACCCAGTACTTC.

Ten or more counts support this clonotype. The CDR3, as DNA: TGCGCCAGCAGCTTGGACCTAGCGGTTAGTGGGTACGAGCAGTACTTC. The encoded protein is CASSLDLAVSGYEQYF. V gene TRBV5-1 combines with J gene TRBJ2-7, with TRBD2 matching over 7 bases. V shed 0 bases, J shed 4 bases, and the junction held 10 bases outside the gene matches. CDR3 length equals 16 residues. CDR1 and CDR2 (germline): SGHRS, YFSETQ. Full variable domain (outside the CDR3, taken from reference TRBV5-1 and TRBJ2-7): KAGVTQTPRYLIKTRGQQVTLSCSPISGHRSVSWYQQTPGQGLQFLFEYFSETQRNKGNFPGRFSGRQFSNSRSEMNVSTLELGDSALYLCASSLDLAVSGYEQYFGPGTRLTVT.

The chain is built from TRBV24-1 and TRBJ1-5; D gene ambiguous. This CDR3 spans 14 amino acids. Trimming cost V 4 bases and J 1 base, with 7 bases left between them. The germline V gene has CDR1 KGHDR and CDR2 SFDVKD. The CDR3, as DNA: TGTGCCACCAGTGAAATTTCGAGCAATCAGCCCCAGCATTTT. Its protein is CATSEISSNQPQHF.

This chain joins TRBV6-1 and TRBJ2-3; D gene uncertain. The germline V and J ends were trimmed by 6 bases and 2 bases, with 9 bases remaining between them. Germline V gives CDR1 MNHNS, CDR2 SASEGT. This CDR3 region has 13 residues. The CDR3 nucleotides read TGTGCCAGCAGGGCGGAAAACACAGATACGCAGTATTTT. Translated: CASRAENTDTQYF.

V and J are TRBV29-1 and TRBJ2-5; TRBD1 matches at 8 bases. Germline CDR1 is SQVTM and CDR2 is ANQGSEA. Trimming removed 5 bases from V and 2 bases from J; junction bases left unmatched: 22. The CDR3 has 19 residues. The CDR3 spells CSVPPGGTGGNSKQETQYF. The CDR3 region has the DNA TGCAGCGTTCCCCCCGGGGGTACAGGGGGAAATTCCAAACAAGAGACCCAGTACTTC. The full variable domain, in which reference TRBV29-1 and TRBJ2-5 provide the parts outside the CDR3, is SAVISQKPSRDICQRGTSLTIQCQVDSQVTMMFWYRQQPGQSLTLIATANQGSEATYESGFVIDKFPISRPNLTFSTLTVSNMSPEDSSIYLCSVPPGGTGGNSKQETQYFGPGTRLLVL.

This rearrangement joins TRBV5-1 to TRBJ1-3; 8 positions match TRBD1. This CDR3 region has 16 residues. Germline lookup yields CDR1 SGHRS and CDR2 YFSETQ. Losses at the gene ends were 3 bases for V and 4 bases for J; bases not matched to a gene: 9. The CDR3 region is CASSSGQVFTGNTIYF. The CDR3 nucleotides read TGCGCCAGCAGCTCGGGACAGGTCTTTACCGGAAACACCATATATTTT.

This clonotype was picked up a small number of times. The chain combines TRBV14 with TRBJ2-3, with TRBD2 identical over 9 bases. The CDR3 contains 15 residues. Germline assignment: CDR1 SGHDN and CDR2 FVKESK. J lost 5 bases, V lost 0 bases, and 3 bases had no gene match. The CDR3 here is CASSQDTSGLDTQYF. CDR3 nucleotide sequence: TGTGCCAGCAGCCAAGATACTAGCGGGCTAGATACGCAGTATTTT.

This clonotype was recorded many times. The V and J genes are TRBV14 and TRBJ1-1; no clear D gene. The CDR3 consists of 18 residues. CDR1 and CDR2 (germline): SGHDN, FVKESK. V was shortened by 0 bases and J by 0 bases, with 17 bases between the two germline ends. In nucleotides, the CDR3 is TGTGCCAGCAGCCAAGATCACGGCTACGGAGGTGTGAACACTGAAGCTTTCTTT. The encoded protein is CASSQDHGYGGVNTEAFF.

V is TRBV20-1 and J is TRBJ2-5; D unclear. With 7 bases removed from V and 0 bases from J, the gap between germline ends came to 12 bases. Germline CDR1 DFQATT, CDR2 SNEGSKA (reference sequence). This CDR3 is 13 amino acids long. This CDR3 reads CSVLHQYQETQYF. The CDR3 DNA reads TGCAGTGTACTTCATCAGTACCAAGAGACCCAGTACTTC.

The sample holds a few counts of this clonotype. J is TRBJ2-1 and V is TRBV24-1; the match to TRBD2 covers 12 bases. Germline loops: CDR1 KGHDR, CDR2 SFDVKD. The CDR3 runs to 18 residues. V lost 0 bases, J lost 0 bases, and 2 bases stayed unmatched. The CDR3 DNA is TGTGCCACCAGTGATTTGAGGACTAGCGGGATCTCCTACAATGAGCAGTTCTTC. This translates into CATSDLRTSGISYNEQFF.

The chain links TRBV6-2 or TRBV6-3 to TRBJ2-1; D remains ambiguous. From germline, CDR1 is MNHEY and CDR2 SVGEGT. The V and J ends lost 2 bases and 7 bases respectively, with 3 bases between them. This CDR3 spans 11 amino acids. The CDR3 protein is CASSYRNEQFF. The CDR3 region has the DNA TGTGCCAGCAGTTACAGGAATGAGCAGTTCTTC.